Sequencing of this TCR beta chain was carried out in a study of cytomegalovirus exposure and HLA in healthy donors. The PCR made use of 60 Vbeta and 13 Jbeta primers. Here immunoSEQ multiplex PCR was the method, and the copy in TCRdb shows in-frame clones only, minus some. The sample has 150,000 to 200,000 clones; roughly 80% are singletons. The CDR3 covers 15 residues. The J segment lost 8 bases and the V segment lost 8 bases, leaving 12 bases of the junction unmatched. In germline, CDR1 is MDHEN, CDR2 SYDVKM. The sequenced sample was PBMCs. The rearrangement links TRBV28 to TRBJ1-6; 7 bases agree with TRBD1. This TCR was recovered from a woman in her 40s in good health and CMV-seronegative. This CDR3 reads CASDRRQGLHSPLHF. In DNA, the CDR3 is TGTGCCAGCGACCGTAGACAGGGACTTCATTCACCCCTCCACTTT.